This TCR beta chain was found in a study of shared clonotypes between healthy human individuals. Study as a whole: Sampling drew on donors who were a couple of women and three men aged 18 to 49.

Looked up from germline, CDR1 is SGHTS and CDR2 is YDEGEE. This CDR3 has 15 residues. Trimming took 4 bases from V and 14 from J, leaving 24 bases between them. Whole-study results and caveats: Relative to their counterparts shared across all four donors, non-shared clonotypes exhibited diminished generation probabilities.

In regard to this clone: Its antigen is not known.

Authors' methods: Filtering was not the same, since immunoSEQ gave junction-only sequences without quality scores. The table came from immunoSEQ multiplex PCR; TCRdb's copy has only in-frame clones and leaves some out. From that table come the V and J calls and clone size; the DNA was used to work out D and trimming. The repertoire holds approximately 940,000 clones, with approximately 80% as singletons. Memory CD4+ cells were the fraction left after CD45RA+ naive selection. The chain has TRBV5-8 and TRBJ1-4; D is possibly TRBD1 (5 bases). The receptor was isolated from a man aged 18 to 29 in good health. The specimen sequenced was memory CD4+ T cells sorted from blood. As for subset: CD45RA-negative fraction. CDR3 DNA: TGTGCCAGCAGCCGGCCGACAGCCGATCTGGGGGGGCTGTTTTTT. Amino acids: CASSRPTADLGGLFF.